The rows below give T cell receptor beta chains drawn from one sample of a study of T cells in Graves' hyperthyroidism and ophthalmopathy. TCRdb ran MiXCR on the multiplex PCR reads and lists one entry per CDR3 protein. The sample contains some 200,000 distinct CDR3 sequences, less than 20% of which appear only once. Input material: blood. These receptors originate from a woman between 50 and 59 years old with Graves' hyperthyroidism. The CDR3 runs from the conserved cysteine through the conserved F or W. A D gene is named only where the DNA matches it firmly. A row's size may be missing; if present it is once, few, many or a size class.

j_call v_call cdr3_length d_call clone_size cdr3_aa cdr3_nt
TRBJ1-6 TRBV9 14 - - CASSVSIGNSPLHF TGTGCCAGCAGCGTATCCATAGGGAATTCACCCCTCCACTTT
TRBJ2-3 TRBV9 16 - - CASSPRDWSVTDTQYF TGTGCCAGCAGCCCCCGGGACTGGAGTGTCACAGATACGCAGTATTTT
TRBJ2-3 TRBV11-2 15 - many CASSLEAGVVDTQYF TGTGCCAGCAGCTTAGAAGCTGGGGTAGTAGATACGCAGTATTTT
TRBJ2-4 TRBV28 19 TRBD2 few CASSLSGTSGSLAKNIQYF TGTGCCAGCAGTTTATCCGGGACTAGCGGGTCCCTAGCCAAAAACATTCAGTACTTC
TRBJ2-1 TRBV2 17 - many CASSQREPGLLYNEQFF TGTGCCAGCAGTCAGAGGGAGCCGGGACTCCTCTACAATGAGCAGTTCTTC
TRBJ2-5 TRBV28 15 - - CASSTGTRPQETQYF TGTGCCAGCAGTACCGGGACAAGACCACAAGAGACCCAGTACTTC
TRBJ2-4 TRBV28 16 - many CASSPNRLLAKNIQYF TGTGCCAGCAGTCCAAACAGGTTACTAGCCAAAAACATTCAGTACTTC
TRBJ2-3 TRBV28 17 - many CASSSLGLPEGTDTQYF TGTGCCAGCAGTTCTCTTGGACTGCCTGAGGGCACAGATACGCAGTATTTT
TRBJ1-2 TRBV11-2 16 - many CASSLGRLGRVYGYTF TGTGCCAGCAGCTTAGGCCGATTGGGAAGGGTCTATGGCTACACCTTC
TRBJ2-7 TRBV7-2 14 - few CASSLNLYSYEQYF TGTGCCAGCAGCTTAAACCTCTACTCCTACGAGCAGTACTTC
TRBJ2-7 TRBV9 13 - many CASSPATGNEQYF TGTGCCAGCAGCCCTGCGACAGGTAACGAGCAGTACTTC
TRBJ1-5 TRBV19 15 - - CASSMSRHENQPQHF TGTGCCAGTAGTATGTCCCGTCATGAGAACCAGCCCCAGCATTTT
TRBJ2-1 TRBV27 18 TRBD1 few CASRPGGSGTGFVDEQFF TGTGCCAGCAGGCCGGGGGGAAGCGGGACAGGGTTCGTTGATGAGCAGTTCTTC
TRBJ2-3 TRBV19 14 - - CASSIEGPGDTQYF TGTGCCAGTAGTATAGAAGGGCCAGGGGATACGCAGTATTTT
TRBJ2-6 TRBV7-3 17 - few CASSPTGRSSGANVLTF TGTGCCAGCAGCCCAACGGGACGGAGCTCTGGGGCCAACGTCCTGACTTTC
TRBJ1-2 TRBV13 15 - many CASSLGGQGLPRYTF TGTGCCAGCAGCTTAGGAGGGCAGGGCCTCCCCCGCTACACCTTC
TRBJ1-2 TRBV5-5 14 - many CASSLIEANYGYTF TGTGCCAGCAGCTTGATCGAGGCTAACTATGGCTACACCTTC
TRBJ1-1 TRBV11-2 16 - - CASNTWLAQGNTEAFF TGTGCCAGCAACACCTGGTTGGCCCAGGGCAACACTGAAGCTTTCTTT
TRBJ2-2 TRBV11-3 13 TRBD2 - CASREGFAGELFF TGTGCCAGCCGGGAGGGGTTTGCCGGGGAGCTGTTTTTT
TRBJ1-2 TRBV6-1 16 TRBD1 many CASSRKGQGKIYGYTF TGTGCCAGCAGCCGAAAGGGACAGGGGAAGATCTATGGCTACACCTTC
TRBJ2-1 TRBV30 13 - many CAWNRGFNNEQFF TGTGCCTGGAACCGAGGCTTTAATAATGAGCAGTTCTTC
TRBJ1-1 TRBV27 13 TRBD1 few CASSFPGQGEAFF TGTGCCAGCAGTTTCCCCGGACAGGGGGAAGCTTTCTTT
TRBJ2-3 TRBV30 15 - many CAWSEGSGGSDTQYF TGTGCCTGGAGTGAAGGTAGCGGAGGATCAGATACGCAGTATTTT
TRBJ1-4 TRBV27 16 TRBD1 few CASSRRTGGSGGKLFF TGTGCCAGCAGTCGCCGGACAGGGGGATCGGGTGGAAAACTGTTTTTT
TRBJ1-2 TRBV19 15 TRBD1 - CASSPSTGVNYGYTF TGTGCCAGTAGTCCCTCGACAGGGGTTAACTATGGCTACACCTTC
TRBJ2-2 TRBV10-1 14 - few CANSQTLRGGELFF TGCGCCAACAGTCAGACGCTACGGGGCGGGGAGCTGTTTTTT
TRBJ2-1 TRBV30 14 TRBD2 many CAWSVRREENEQFF TGTGCCTGGAGTGTCCGGCGGGAGGAAAATGAGCAGTTCTTC
TRBJ1-1 TRBV20-1 14 - many CSAQYREANTEAFF TGCAGTGCCCAGTACAGGGAGGCGAACACTGAAGCTTTCTTT
TRBJ2-2 TRBV12-3/TRBV12-4 16 - many CASSLAISPNTGELFF TGTGCCAGCAGTTTAGCCATTTCGCCGAACACCGGGGAGCTGTTTTTT
TRBJ2-5 TRBV5-1 18 - many CASSLGQTGGIPSETQYF TGCGCCAGCAGCTTAGGTCAGACCGGTGGGATTCCTAGTGAGACCCAGTACTTC
TRBJ2-5 TRBV24-1 18 - - CATSDFKFGRESWGTQYF TGTGCCACCAGTGACTTCAAGTTTGGCAGGGAGTCTTGGGGGACCCAGTACTTC
TRBJ1-1 TRBV20-1 14 TRBD1 many CSAGQGGRNTEAFF TGCAGTGCTGGACAGGGAGGTCGGAACACTGAAGCTTTCTTT
TRBJ2-7 TRBV27 16 - many CASSLPPARGRHEQYF TGTGCCAGCAGTTTACCTCCGGCGCGGGGGCGTCACGAGCAGTACTTC
TRBJ2-7 TRBV7-8 13 - few CASSQGRDYEQYF TGTGCCAGCAGCCAGGGACGGGACTACGAGCAGTACTTC
TRBJ2-3 TRBV29-1 12 - - CSVDPGTDTQYF TGCAGCGTTGACCCGGGCACAGATACGCAGTATTTT
TRBJ2-1 TRBV18 11 - - CASSKIDEQFF TGTGCCAGCTCGAAAATTGATGAGCAGTTCTTC
TRBJ1-3 TRBV6-1 14 - - CASSESAPGDTIYF TGTGCCAGCAGTGAATCTGCACCCGGGGACACCATATATTTT
TRBJ2-1 TRBV6-1 16 TRBD1 - CASRIGTASSYNEQFF TGTGCCAGCCGCATCGGGACAGCGAGCTCCTACAATGAGCAGTTCTTC
TRBJ1-2 TRBV5-8 18 - - CASSLSHYRTEANYGYTF TGTGCCAGCAGCTTGTCCCATTACCGGACAGAAGCTAACTATGGCTACACCTTC
TRBJ2-1 TRBV11-3 16 TRBD1 many CASSLGTGGPYNEQFF TGTGCCAGCAGCTTAGGGACAGGGGGCCCCTACAATGAGCAGTTCTTC
TRBJ1-3 TRBV4-1 16 TRBD1 - CASSQGPQGGANTIYF TGCGCCAGCAGCCAAGGACCGCAGGGGGGAGCAAACACCATATATTTT